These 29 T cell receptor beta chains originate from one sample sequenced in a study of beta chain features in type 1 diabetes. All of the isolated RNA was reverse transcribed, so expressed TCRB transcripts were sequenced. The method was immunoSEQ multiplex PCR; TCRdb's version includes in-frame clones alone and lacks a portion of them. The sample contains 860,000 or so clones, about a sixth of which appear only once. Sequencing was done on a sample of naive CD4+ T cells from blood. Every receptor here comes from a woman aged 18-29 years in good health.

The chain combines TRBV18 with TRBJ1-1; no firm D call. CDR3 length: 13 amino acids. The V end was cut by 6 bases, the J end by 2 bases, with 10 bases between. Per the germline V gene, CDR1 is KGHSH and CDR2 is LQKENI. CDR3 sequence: CASSPQDNTEAFF. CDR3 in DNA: TGTGCCAGCTCTCCGCAGGACAACACTGAAGCTTTCTTT.

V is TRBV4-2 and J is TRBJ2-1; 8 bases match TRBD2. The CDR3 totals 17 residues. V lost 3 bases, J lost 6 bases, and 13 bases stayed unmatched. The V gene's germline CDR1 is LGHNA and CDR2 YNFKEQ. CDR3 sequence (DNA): TGTGCCAGCAGCCAGGGTCCCGGGACTAGAATCATCAATGAGCAGTTCTTC. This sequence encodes CASSQGPGTRIINEQFF.

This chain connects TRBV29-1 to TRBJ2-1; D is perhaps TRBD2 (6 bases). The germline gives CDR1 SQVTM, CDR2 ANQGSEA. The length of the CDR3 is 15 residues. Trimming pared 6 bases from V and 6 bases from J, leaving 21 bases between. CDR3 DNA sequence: TGCAGCGTCTTGGCCCCTACTGGCGGGGTCAATGAGCAGTTCTTC. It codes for CSVLAPTGGVNEQFF.

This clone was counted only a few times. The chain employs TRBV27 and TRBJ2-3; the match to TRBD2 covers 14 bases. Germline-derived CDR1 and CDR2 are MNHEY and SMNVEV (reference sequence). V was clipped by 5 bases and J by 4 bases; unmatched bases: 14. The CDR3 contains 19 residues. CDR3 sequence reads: CASSALTSGRGQAADTQYF. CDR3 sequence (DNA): TGTGCCAGCAGTGCCCTGACTAGCGGGAGGGGGCAAGCCGCAGATACGCAGTATTTT.

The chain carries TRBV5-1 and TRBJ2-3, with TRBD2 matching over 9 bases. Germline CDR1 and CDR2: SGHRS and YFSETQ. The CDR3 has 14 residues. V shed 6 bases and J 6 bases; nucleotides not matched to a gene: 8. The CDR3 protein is CASKASGTEDTQYF. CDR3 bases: TGCGCCAGCAAGGCTAGCGGGACGGAGGATACGCAGTATTTT.

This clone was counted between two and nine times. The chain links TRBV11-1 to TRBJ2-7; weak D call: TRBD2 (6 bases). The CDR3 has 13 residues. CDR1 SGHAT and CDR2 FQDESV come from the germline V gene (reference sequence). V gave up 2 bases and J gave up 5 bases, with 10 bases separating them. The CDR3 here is CASSLTGADEQYF. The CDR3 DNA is TGTGCCAGCAGCTTAACGGGAGCGGACGAGCAGTACTTC.

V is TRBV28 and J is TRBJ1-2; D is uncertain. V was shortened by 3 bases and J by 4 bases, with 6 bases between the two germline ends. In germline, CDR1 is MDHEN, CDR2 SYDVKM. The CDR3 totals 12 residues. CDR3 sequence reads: CASSFQFYGYTF. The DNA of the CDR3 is TGTGCCAGCAGTTTTCAATTCTATGGCTACACCTTC.

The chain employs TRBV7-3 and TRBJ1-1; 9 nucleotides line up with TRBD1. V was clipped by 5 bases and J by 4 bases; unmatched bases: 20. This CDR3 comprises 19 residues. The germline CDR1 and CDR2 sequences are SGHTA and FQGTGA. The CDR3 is CASSPGTGKGGRKSTEAFF. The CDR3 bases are TGTGCCAGCAGCCCCGGGACAGGGAAAGGGGGCAGGAAAAGCACTGAAGCTTTCTTT.

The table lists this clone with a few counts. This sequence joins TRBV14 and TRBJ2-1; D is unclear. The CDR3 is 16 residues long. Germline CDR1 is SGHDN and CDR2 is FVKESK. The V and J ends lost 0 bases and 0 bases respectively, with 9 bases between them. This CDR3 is CASSQEVGSSYNEQFF. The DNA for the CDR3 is TGTGCCAGCAGCCAAGAGGTGGGTAGCTCCTACAATGAGCAGTTCTTC.

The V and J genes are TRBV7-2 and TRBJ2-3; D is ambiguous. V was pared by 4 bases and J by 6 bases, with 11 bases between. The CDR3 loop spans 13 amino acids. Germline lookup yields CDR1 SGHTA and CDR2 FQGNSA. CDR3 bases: TGTGCCAGCAGCTCCCCGCCCTGGGATACGCAGTATTTT. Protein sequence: CASSSPPWDTQYF.

The CDR3, as DNA: TGCGCCAGCAGCTCCGGACAGAACACCGGGGAGCTGTTTTTT. Translated: CASSSGQNTGELFF. V and J are TRBV5-1 and TRBJ2-2; tentative D call: TRBD1 (5 bases). The CDR3 has 14 residues. Per germline, CDR1 SGHRS and CDR2 YFSETQ. Between the trimmed V and J ends, which lost 3 bases and 1 base, there was a span of 7 bases.

The chain's CDR3 is CASSLGAILADTQYF. The CDR3 DNA follows: TGTGCCAGCAGCTTAGGAGCCATCCTCGCAGATACGCAGTATTTT. The gene calls are TRBV13 and TRBJ2-3; D call uncertain. Germline V gene lookup returns CDR1 PRHDT and CDR2 FYEKMQ (reference sequence). The CDR3 is 15 residues long. The V and J ends lost 0 bases and 4 bases respectively, with 11 bases between them.

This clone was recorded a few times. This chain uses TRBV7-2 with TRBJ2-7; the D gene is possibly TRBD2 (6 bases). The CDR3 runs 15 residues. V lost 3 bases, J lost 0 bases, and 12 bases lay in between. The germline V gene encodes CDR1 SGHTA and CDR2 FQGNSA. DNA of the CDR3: TGTGCCAGCAGCTTGAGGCGGGGTTACTCCTACGAGCAGTACTTC. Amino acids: CASSLRRGYSYEQYF.

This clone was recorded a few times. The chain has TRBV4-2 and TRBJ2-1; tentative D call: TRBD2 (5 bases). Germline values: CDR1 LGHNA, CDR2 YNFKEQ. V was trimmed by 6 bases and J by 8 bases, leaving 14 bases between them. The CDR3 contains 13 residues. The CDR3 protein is CASSKTPEDEQFF. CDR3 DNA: TGTGCCAGCAGTAAAACACCGGAGGATGAGCAGTTCTTC.

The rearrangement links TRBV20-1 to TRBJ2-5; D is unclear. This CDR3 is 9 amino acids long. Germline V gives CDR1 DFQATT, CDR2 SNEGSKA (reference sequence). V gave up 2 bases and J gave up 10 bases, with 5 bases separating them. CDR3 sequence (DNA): TGCAGTGCTAGACCGGGCCAGTACTTC. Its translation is CSARPGQYF.

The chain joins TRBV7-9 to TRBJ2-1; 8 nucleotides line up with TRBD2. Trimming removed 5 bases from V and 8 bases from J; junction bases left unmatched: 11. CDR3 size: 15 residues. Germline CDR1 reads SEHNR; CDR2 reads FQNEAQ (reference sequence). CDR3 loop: CASSVKGTSTYEQFF. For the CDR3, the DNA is TGTGCCAGCAGCGTAAAAGGGACTAGTACATATGAGCAGTTCTTC.

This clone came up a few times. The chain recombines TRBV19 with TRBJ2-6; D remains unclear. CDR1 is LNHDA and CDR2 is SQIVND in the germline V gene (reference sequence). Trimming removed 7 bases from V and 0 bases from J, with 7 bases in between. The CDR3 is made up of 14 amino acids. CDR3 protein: CASTLYSGANVLTF. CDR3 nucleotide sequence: TGTGCCAGTACGTTGTACTCTGGGGCCAACGTCCTGACTTTC.

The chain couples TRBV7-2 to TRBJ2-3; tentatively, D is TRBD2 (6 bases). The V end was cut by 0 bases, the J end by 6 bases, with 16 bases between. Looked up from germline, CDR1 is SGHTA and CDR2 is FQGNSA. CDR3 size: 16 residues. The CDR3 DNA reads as TGTGCCAGCAGCTTAGCGGGGACTCCCGCGGCGGATACGCAGTATTTT. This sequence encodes CASSLAGTPAADTQYF.

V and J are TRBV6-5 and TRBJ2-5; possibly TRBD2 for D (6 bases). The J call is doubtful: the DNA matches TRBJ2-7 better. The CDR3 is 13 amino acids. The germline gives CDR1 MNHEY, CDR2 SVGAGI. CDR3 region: CASRNGGTYEQYF. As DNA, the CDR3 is TGTGCCAGCAGGAACGGGGGAACCTACGAGCAGTACTTC.

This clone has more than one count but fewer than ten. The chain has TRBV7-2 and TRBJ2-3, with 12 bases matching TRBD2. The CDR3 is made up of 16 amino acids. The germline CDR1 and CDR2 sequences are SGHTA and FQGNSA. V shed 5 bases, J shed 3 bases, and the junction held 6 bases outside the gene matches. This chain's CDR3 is CASSPMGLAGTDTQYF. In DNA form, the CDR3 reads TGTGCCAGCAGCCCTATGGGACTAGCGGGTACAGATACGCAGTATTTT.

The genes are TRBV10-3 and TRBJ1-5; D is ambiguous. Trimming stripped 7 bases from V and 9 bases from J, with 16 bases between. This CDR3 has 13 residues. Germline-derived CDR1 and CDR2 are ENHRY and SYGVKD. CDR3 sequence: CAIKGLDGGPQHF. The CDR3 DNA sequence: TGTGCCATCAAAGGACTCGACGGCGGGCCCCAGCATTTT.

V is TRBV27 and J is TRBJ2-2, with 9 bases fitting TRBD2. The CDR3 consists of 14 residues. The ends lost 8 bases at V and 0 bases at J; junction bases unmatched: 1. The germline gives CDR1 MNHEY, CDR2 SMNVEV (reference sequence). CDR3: CASRTSANTGELFF. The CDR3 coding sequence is TGTGCCAGCCGGACTAGCGCGAACACCGGGGAGCTGTTTTTT.

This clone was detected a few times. The CDR3 sequence: CASSQEARTEIPYEQYF. CDR3 DNA sequence: TGCGCCAGCAGCCAAGAAGCCAGGACGGAGATACCCTACGAGCAGTACTTC. The chain carries TRBV4-3 and TRBJ2-7, with D unclear. The V end lost 0 bases, the J end lost 2 bases, and 17 bases lay between the germline ends. The CDR3 extends over 17 amino acids. The germline CDR1 and CDR2 sequences are LGHNA and YSLEER.

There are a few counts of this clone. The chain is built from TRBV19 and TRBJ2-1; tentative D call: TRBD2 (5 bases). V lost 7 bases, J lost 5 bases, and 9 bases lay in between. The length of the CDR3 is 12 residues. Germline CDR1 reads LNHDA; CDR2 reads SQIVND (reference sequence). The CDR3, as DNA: TGTGCCAGTAATTCCGGGAACAATGAGCAGTTCTTC. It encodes CASNSGNNEQFF.

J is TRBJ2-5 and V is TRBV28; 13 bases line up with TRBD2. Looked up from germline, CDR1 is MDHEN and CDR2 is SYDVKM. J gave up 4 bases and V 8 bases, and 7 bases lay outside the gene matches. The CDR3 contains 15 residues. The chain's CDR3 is CASQLAGGRGETQYF. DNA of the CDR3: TGTGCCAGCCAACTAGCGGGAGGGCGGGGAGAGACCCAGTACTTC.

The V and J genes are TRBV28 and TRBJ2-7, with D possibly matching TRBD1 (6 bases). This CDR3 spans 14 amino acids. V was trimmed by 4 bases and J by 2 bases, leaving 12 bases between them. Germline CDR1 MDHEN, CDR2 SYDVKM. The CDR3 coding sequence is TGTGCCAGCAGTTCAGGGGACGATACCTACGAGCAGTACTTC. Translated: CASSSGDDTYEQYF.

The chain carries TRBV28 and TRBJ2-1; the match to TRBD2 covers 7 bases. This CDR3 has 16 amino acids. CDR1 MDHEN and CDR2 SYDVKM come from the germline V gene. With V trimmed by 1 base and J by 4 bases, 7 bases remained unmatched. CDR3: CASSLSSAGRYNEQFF. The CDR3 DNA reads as TGTGCCAGCAGTTTATCTTCAGCGGGGAGATACAATGAGCAGTTCTTC.

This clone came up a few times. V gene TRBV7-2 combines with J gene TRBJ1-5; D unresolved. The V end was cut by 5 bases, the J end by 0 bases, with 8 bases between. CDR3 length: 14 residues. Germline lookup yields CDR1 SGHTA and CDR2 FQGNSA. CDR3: CASSPGHSNQPQHF. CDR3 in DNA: TGTGCCAGCAGCCCGGGCCATAGCAATCAGCCCCAGCATTTT.

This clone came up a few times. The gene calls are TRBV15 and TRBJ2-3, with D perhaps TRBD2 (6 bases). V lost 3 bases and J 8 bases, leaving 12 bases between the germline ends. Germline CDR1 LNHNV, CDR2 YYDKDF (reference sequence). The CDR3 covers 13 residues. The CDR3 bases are TGTGCCACCAGCAGGCCCCTCGGGGGTACGCAGTATTTT. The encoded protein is CATSRPLGGTQYF.